These 30 T cell receptor beta chains came from one sample sequenced in a study of cytomegalovirus exposure and HLA in healthy donors. Primers: 60 Vbeta forward and 13 Jbeta reverse. Profiled with immunoSEQ multiplex PCR; TCRdb holds only in-frame clones, not every one. Of some 87,000 clones in the sample, less than 65% are singletons; the top ten hold 5.5%. The sequenced sample was PBMCs. The receptors come from a woman in her 30s in good health and CMV-seropositive.

This rearrangement joins TRBV20-1 to TRBJ2-1, with D tentatively TRBD1 (6 bases). The CDR3 covers 11 residues. Deletions cut 5 bases from V and 7 bases from J, with 9 bases between. Germline CDR1 and CDR2: DFQATT and SNEGSKA (reference sequence). The CDR3: CSAGDINEQFF. CDR3 bases: TGCAGTGCTGGGGACATTAATGAGCAGTTCTTC.

CDR3 coding DNA: TGTGCCAGCAGCCGACAGGTGGGCAATCAGCCCCAGCATTTT. Protein product: CASSRQVGNQPQHF. The chain has TRBV5-6 and TRBJ1-5; a weak D match, TRBD1 (6 bases). The CDR3 has 14 amino acids. Germline CDR1 is SGHDT and CDR2 is YYEEEE. Trimming left V 4 bases short and J 2 bases short, with 10 bases between. Full variable domain (remainder filled in from reference TRBV5-6 and TRBJ1-5): DAGVTQSPTHLIKTRGQQVTLRCSPKSGHDTVSWYQQALGQGPQFIFQYYEEEERQRGNFPDRFSGHQFPNYSSELNVNALLLGDSALYLCASSRQVGNQPQHFGDGTRLSIL.

This clone was recorded only once. The chain has TRBV7-2 and TRBJ2-7; perhaps TRBD1 as D (6 bases). V lost 4 bases to trimming and J lost 4 bases, with 23 bases between them. Germline V gene sequence: CDR1 SGHTA, CDR2 FQGNSA. The CDR3 spans 17 residues. CDR3 coding DNA: TGTGCCAGCAGCTCCTCCTTAATGGGGGCGTTCTCTTACGAGCAGTACTTC. Protein: CASSSSLMGAFSYEQYF.

This chain connects TRBV19 to TRBJ2-1; 9 nucleotides line up with TRBD2. This CDR3 is built from 16 residues. CDR1 is LNHDA and CDR2 is SQIVND in the germline V gene (reference sequence). Trimming took 7 bases from V and 5 from J; bases not matched to a gene: 12. The CDR3 reads CASTPWGGGENNEQFF. DNA for the CDR3: TGTGCCAGTACCCCCTGGGGCGGGGGGGAAAACAATGAGCAGTTCTTC.

This clone occurred a few times. This chain uses TRBV11-2 with TRBJ1-3; D uncertain. Germline V gives CDR1 SGHAT, CDR2 FQNNGV. The CDR3 consists of 16 residues. The V end was cut by 1 base, the J end by 2 bases, with 12 bases between. The CDR3 DNA sequence: TGTGCCAGCAGCTTAGCAACGCGGCCCGCTGGAAACACCATATATTTT. Protein: CASSLATRPAGNTIYF.

There are a few counts of this clone. The V gene is TRBV5-1, the J gene TRBJ1-1; unclear D gene. The ends were cut back, 4 bases at V and 1 base at J, with 20 bases in the middle. The CDR3 runs to 17 residues. Per germline, CDR1 SGHRS and CDR2 YFSETQ. CDR3 DNA: TGCGCCAGCAGCCTATATGACCGGGCCCGGGGGAACACTGAAGCTTTCTTT. Protein: CASSLYDRARGNTEAFF.

This chain uses TRBV5-1 with TRBJ2-3; 7 bases are shared with TRBD1. Germline V gene sequence: CDR1 SGHRS, CDR2 YFSETQ. The CDR3 sequence is 15 residues long. Unmatched junction bases numbered 6, after V lost 4 bases and J lost 1 base. The CDR3 sequence is CASSRRQGGTDTQYF. CDR3 sequence (DNA): TGCGCCAGCAGCCGACGACAGGGCGGCACAGATACGCAGTATTTT.

The chain uses TRBV7-2 and TRBJ2-1; 15 bases align to TRBD2. J lost 7 bases, V lost 5 bases, and 9 bases had no gene match. This CDR3 spans 17 amino acids. The V gene's germline CDR1 is SGHTA and CDR2 FQGNSA. This chain's CDR3 is CASSSLGGTSGGNEQFF. CDR3 nucleotide sequence: TGTGCCAGCAGCAGCTTAGGGGGGACTAGCGGGGGGAATGAGCAGTTCTTC.

This clone was observed a single time. Mismatch with germline at one junction end may stem from a read error. The chain links TRBV7-9 to TRBJ1-4; TRBD1 matches at 7 bases. Germline-derived CDR1 and CDR2 are SEHNR and FQNEAQ (reference sequence). CDR3 size: 15 residues. CDR3 loop: CSSSTGTATNEKLFF. The CDR3 DNA reads TGTTCCAGCAGCACCGGGACAGCAACTAATGAAAAACTGTTTTTT.

The chain recombines TRBV4-3 with TRBJ1-6; 9 bases align to TRBD1. The CDR3 runs to 16 residues. The germline V gene has CDR1 LGHNA and CDR2 YSLEER. After removal of 3 bases from V and 9 bases from J, the junction contained 9 bases not matched to a gene. The CDR3 bases are TGCGCCAGCAGCCAGCAGACAGGGGGGATCAGTTCACCCCTCCACTTT. It encodes CASSQQTGGISSPLHF.

This sequence joins TRBV15 and TRBJ2-7; a weak D match, TRBD1 (6 bases). This CDR3 has 14 residues. V was trimmed by 1 base and J by 7 bases, leaving 14 bases between them. The germline CDR1 and CDR2 sequences are LNHNV and YYDKDF (reference sequence). The CDR3 sequence is CATSRVEGVREQYF. The CDR3 DNA sequence: TGTGCCACCAGCAGAGTAGAGGGGGTGAGAGAGCAGTACTTC.

The V and J genes are TRBV7-8 and TRBJ1-3; a possible D gene is TRBD1 (5 bases). This CDR3 spans 14 amino acids. V gave up 1 base and J gave up 4 bases, with 8 bases separating them. Germline loops: CDR1 SGHVS, CDR2 FQNEAQ. The CDR3, as DNA: TGTGCCAGCAGCTTAGACAGGAGCGGAAACACCATATATTTT. It codes for CASSLDRSGNTIYF.

The chain has TRBV18 and TRBJ2-7; TRBD1 matches at 9 bases. With 5 bases clipped from V and 7 bases from J, the junction kept 12 bases outside the gene matches. Germline lookup yields CDR1 KGHSH and CDR2 LQKENI. The CDR3 is 15 residues long. The CDR3 region has the DNA TGTGCCAGCTCATCCCAGACAGGGGGGTCGGGAGAGCAGTACTTC. As protein: CASSSQTGGSGEQYF.

The J gene is TRBJ2-5, the V gene TRBV5-1, with D perhaps matching TRBD2 (5 bases). Trimming shortened V by 4 bases and J by 2 bases, and 15 bases separated the two germline ends. Germline V gene lookup returns CDR1 SGHRS and CDR2 YFSETQ. The CDR3 has 15 residues. As DNA, the CDR3 is TGCGCCAGCAGCCTTGCCCCGCGGGCTCAAGAGACCCAGTACTTC. It yields the protein CASSLAPRAQETQYF.

DNA of the CDR3: TGCGCCAGCAGCCCGCGACAGGGCTGGGCCAACGTCCTGACTTTC. This encodes CASSPRQGWANVLTF. This chain connects TRBV4-1 to TRBJ2-6; TRBD1 aligns across 7 bases. The CDR3 sequence is 15 residues long. V trimming: 4 bases; J trimming: 5 bases; junction bases outside the gene matches: 5. In germline, CDR1 is MGHRA, CDR2 YSYEKL.

The rearrangement links TRBV18 to TRBJ1-1; no definite D call. The CDR3 has 13 amino acids. Per the germline V gene, CDR1 is KGHSH and CDR2 is LQKENI. V was shortened by 3 bases and J by 5 bases, with 10 bases between the two germline ends. In DNA form, the CDR3 reads TGTGCCAGCTCACCGGAGAGGGCAACTGAAGCTTTCTTT. Its protein is CASSPERATEAFF.

This clone has a single count. Germline is not matched at one junction end, which may reflect a read error. This chain uses TRBV7-9 with TRBJ2-3; tentative D call: TRBD2 (6 bases). The CDR3 contains 14 residues. In germline, CDR1 is SEHNR, CDR2 FQNEAQ (reference sequence). The CDR3 sequence is CSSSTSRGTDTQYF. In nucleotides, the CDR3 is TGTTCCAGCAGCACTAGCAGGGGCACAGATACGCAGTATTTT.

This clone came up a few times. This chain uses TRBV2 with TRBJ2-7; tentative D call: TRBD1 (5 bases). Per the germline V gene, CDR1 is SNHLY and CDR2 is FYNNEI. The CDR3 is 13 amino acids. Trimming took 3 bases from V and 5 from J, leaving 11 bases between them. CDR3 in amino acids: CASSDWGEDEQYF. CDR3 nucleotide sequence: TGTGCCAGCAGTGATTGGGGCGAGGACGAGCAGTACTTC.

J is TRBJ1-1 and V is TRBV5-1; perhaps TRBD1 as D (5 bases). CDR1 is SGHRS and CDR2 is YFSETQ in the germline V gene. Between the trimmed V and J ends, which lost 5 bases and 0 bases, there was a span of 8 bases. This CDR3 is 13 amino acids long. CDR3 nucleotides: TGCGCCAGCAGAGGAGGGGTGAACACTGAAGCTTTCTTT. Translating it yields CASRGGVNTEAFF.

The sample holds a few counts of this clone. The chain recombines TRBV28 with TRBJ1-2; D is undetermined. Germline lookup yields CDR1 MDHEN and CDR2 SYDVKM. Trimming stripped 5 bases from V and 5 bases from J, with 12 bases between. The CDR3 spans 13 residues. The CDR3 is CASSQLGLYGYTF. CDR3 nucleotide sequence: TGTGCCAGCAGTCAACTCGGGTTATATGGCTACACCTTC.

The chain employs TRBV9 and TRBJ1-1; the D is unclear. This CDR3 contains 16 residues. Trimming stripped 0 bases from V and 3 bases from J, with 15 bases between. Looked up from germline, CDR1 is SGDLS and CDR2 is YYNGEE. CDR3 sequence reads: CASSVALGKEDTEAFF. CDR3 nucleotide sequence: TGTGCCAGCAGCGTAGCGTTGGGGAAGGAGGACACTGAAGCTTTCTTT. The full variable domain, completed using reference TRBV9 and TRBJ1-1, is DSGVTQTPKHLITATGQRVTLRCSPRSGDLSVYWYQQSLDQGLQFLIQYYNGEERAKGNILERFSAQQFPDLHSELNLSSLELGDSALYFCASSVALGKEDTEAFFGQGTRLTVV.

This clone was seen a handful of times. The V and J genes are TRBV27 and TRBJ2-7; 8 bases are shared with TRBD1. CDR1 and CDR2 (germline): MNHEY, SMNVEV (reference sequence). This CDR3 contains 15 residues. V shed 5 bases and J 4 bases; nucleotides not matched to a gene: 10. The CDR3 loop reads CASSPEDREGYEQYF. The CDR3 DNA reads as TGTGCCAGCAGTCCCGAGGACAGGGAAGGATACGAGCAGTACTTC.

This clone was detected only a few times. This chain links TRBV29-1 with TRBJ1-1, with a possible D match to TRBD1 (5 bases). Per the germline V gene, CDR1 is SQVTM and CDR2 is ANQGSEA. The CDR3 runs 13 residues. V gave up 6 bases and J gave up 0 bases, with 11 bases separating them. The CDR3 nucleotides are TGCAGCGTCTTTGACAGCATGAACACTGAAGCTTTCTTT. Its translation: CSVFDSMNTEAFF.

This clone came up a few times. The chain links TRBV5-1 to TRBJ1-3, with D possibly TRBD1 on 5 matching bases. This CDR3 comprises 15 residues. In germline, CDR1 is SGHRS, CDR2 YFSETQ. The germline V and J ends were trimmed by 0 bases and 0 bases, with 7 bases remaining between them. The CDR3: CASSLDTGSGNTIYF. Here the CDR3 DNA reads TGCGCCAGCAGCTTGGATACAGGCTCTGGAAACACCATATATTTT.

This chain connects TRBV7-2 to TRBJ1-5; D gene unclear. There are 13 residues in the CDR3. Trimming cost V 5 bases and J 5 bases, with 10 bases left between them. Per germline, CDR1 SGHTA and CDR2 FQGNSA. CDR3 residues: CASSQYSHQPQHF. CDR3 DNA sequence: TGTGCCAGCAGCCAGTATTCTCATCAGCCCCAGCATTTT. Drawing the rest from reference TRBV7-2 and TRBJ1-5, the complete variable domain is GAGVSQSPSNKVTEKGKDVELRCDPISGHTALYWYRQSLGQGLEFLIYFQGNSAPDKSGLPSDRFSAERTGGSVSTLTIQRTQQEDSAVYLCASSQYSHQPQHFGDGTRLSIL.

The table lists this clone with a count of one. Relative to the germline gene, one junction end is altered; a read error may explain this. The rearrangement uses TRBV7-9 and TRBJ2-3, with 13 bases aligning to TRBD2. Germline values: CDR1 SEHNR, CDR2 FQNEAQ (reference sequence). This CDR3 contains 12 residues. Here the CDR3 reads CSSSFGTSGEYF. CDR3 DNA sequence: TGTTCCAGCAGCTTCGGGACTAGCGGGGAGTATTTT.

This chain connects TRBV7-2 to TRBJ2-1, with TRBD2 matching 11 bases. With 1 base clipped from V and 6 bases from J, the junction kept 5 bases outside the gene matches. CDR1 is SGHTA, CDR2 FQGNSA, per germline. CDR3 length: 16 amino acids. The CDR3 loop reads CASSLVLAGGRNEQFF. CDR3 nucleotides: TGTGCCAGCAGCTTAGTTTTAGCGGGGGGGCGCAATGAGCAGTTCTTC.

This clone was found a few times. The rearrangement uses TRBV9 and TRBJ1-5, with D possibly TRBD1 on 6 matching bases. The CDR3 is 15 residues long. V lost 3 bases, J lost 4 bases, and 14 bases lay in between. Germline CDR1 and CDR2: SGDLS and YYNGEE. The CDR3 coding sequence is TGTGCCAGCAGCGCCTCAATACAGGGAAATCAGCCCCAGCATTTT. Protein product: CASSASIQGNQPQHF.

The chain employs TRBV9 and TRBJ2-5, with 12 bases aligning to TRBD2. The CDR3 is made up of 15 amino acids. Germline V lookup: CDR1 SGDLS, CDR2 YYNGEE. Trimming at V came to 3 bases and at J to 2 bases, leaving 2 bases not matched to a gene. CDR3 sequence reads: CASSGGLAGQETQYF. CDR3 nucleotides: TGTGCCAGCAGCGGAGGACTAGCGGGACAAGAGACCCAGTACTTC.

The chain joins TRBV2 to TRBJ2-5, with 7 bases fitting TRBD2. The V gene end was trimmed by 8 bases and the J gene end by 4 bases; junction bases not matched to a gene: 4. The length of the CDR3 is 12 residues. Germline V gene data show CDR1 as SNHLY and CDR2 as FYNNEI. In nucleotides, the CDR3 is TGTGCCAGCCTGGGGGGGGGAGAGACCCAGTACTTC. Encoded protein: CASLGGGETQYF.